The entry below gives a single T cell receptor (beta chain) sequence along with its context. The data belong to a study of blood T cells in healthy people across ages. Trimming cost V 6 bases and J 0 bases, with 6 bases left between them. The CDR3 sequence is 12 residues long. Germline V gene lookup returns CDR1 MNHEY and CDR2 SVGAGI. Primers used in a second PCR of about 6 to 11 cycles were a sample-barcoded 5' primer and a J-beta primer mix. TCRdb reprocessed the 5' RACE reads via MiXCR and lists one record per CDR3 protein. The top ten clones hold approximately 23% of a sample with 600,000 to 1,000,000 distinct CDR3 sequences, more than 45% of them seen once.

Sequencing was done on a sample of blood. The receptor was isolated from a man under 40 in good health. V and J are TRBV6-5 and TRBJ2-7, with D hard to call. The CDR3, as DNA: TGTGCCAGCAGAAGTTTCTCCTACGAGCAGTACTTC. Amino acid sequence: CASRSFSYEQYF.